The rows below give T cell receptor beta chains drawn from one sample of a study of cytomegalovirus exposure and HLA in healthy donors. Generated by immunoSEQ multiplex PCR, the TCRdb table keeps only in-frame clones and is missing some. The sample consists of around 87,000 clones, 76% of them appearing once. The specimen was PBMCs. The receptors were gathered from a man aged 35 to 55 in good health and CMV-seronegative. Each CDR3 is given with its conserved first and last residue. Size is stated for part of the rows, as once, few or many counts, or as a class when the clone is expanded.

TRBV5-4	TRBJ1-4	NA	CASGAAATNEKLFF
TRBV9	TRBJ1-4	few	CASSVDRGHEKLFF
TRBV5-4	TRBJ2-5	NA	CASSQGSGQGFETQYF
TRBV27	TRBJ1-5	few	CASSLSPGITNQPQHF
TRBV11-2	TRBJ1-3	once	CASSARTGSGSGNTIYF
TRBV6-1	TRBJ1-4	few	CASRKQGLSNEKLFF
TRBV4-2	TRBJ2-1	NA	CASSQAGGPYNEQFF
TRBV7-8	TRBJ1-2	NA	CASSLARDSGYGYTF
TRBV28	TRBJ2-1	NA	CASSPFGIAQQNEQFF
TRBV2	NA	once	CASAAEGAYEQYF
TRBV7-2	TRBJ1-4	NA	CASSLGGQGREKLFF
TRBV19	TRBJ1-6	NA	CASSIEGTGVSVSPLHF
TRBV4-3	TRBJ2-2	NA	CASSQRTSGGEGTGELFF
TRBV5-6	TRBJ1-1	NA	CASSLNRGVTEAFF
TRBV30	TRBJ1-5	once	CAWSLGTGDSNQPQHF
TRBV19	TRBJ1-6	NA	CASRRQQGTNSPLHF
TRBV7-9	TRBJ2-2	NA	CASSQHTGGTGELFF
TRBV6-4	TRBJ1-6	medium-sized	CASSDGQGNSPLHF
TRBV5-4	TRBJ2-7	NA	CASGTGNYEQYF
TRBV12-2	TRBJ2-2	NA	CASRLAQGLAAVNTGELFF
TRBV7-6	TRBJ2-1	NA	CASSLVSRVLIREQFF
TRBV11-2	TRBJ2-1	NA	CASRWRGKAYNEQFF
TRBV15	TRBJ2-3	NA	CATSREPETQYF
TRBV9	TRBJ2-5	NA	CASSSPGGLSETQYF
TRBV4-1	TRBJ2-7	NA	CASSQDWLAENYEQYF
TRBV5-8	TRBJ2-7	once	CASSLGDISDEQYF
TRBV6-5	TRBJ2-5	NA	CASTTTGGIEETQYF
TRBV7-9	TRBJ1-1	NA	CASSLAGRNTEAFF
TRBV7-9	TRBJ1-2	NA	CASSITTGQYGYTF
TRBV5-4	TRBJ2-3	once	CASSGRGSGGVTDTQYF
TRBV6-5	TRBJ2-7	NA	CASRYRGKSSYEQYF
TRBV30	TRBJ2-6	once	CAGGQSLSGANVLTF
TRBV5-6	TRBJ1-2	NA	CASSLTATGLGGYTF
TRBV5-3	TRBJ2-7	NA	CARSRDFCGEQYF
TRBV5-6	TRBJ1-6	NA	CASRWENNSPLHF
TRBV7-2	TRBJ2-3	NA	CASSLTKGGARDTQYF
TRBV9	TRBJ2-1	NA	CASSPSSGLSSYNEQFF
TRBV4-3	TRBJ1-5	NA	CASSPSPAGPNSNQPQHF
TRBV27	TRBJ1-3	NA	CASSLVGAAGNTIYF
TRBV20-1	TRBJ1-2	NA	CVWTANYGYTF
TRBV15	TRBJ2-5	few	CATSRDRVGSQETQYF
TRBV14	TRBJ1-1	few	CASSQVPQGGNTEAFF
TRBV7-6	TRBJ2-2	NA	CASSFGGNTGELFF
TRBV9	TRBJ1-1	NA	CASSPHRGTGGKAFF
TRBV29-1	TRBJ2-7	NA	CSVEEGTGYTYEQYF
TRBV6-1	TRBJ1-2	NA	CASSDQGDYGYTF
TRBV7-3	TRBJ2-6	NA	CASRRDRGASGANVLTF
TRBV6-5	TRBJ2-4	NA	CASSSGAKNIQYF
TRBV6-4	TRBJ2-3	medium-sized	CASSDGGADTQYF
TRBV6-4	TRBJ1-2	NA	CASSVGTDSNYGYTF
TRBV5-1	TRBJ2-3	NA	CASSNRGTDTQYF
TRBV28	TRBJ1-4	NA	CATTGEREKLFF
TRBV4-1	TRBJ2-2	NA	CASSQEGGLSRELFF
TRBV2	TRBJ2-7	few	CASSEFGTGSGHEQYF
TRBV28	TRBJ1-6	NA	CASSHRGDSPLHF
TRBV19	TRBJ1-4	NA	CASKQGDATNEKLFF
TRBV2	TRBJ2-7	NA	CASSLRQGRDEQYF
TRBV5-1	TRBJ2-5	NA	CASSLEQGRETQYF
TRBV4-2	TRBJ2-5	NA	CASSHTGGLQETQYF